The clone carrying this T cell receptor beta chain was counted a few times. Its antigen is as yet unknown. The data belong to a study of CD8 T cells in ankylosing spondylitis. The study, taken as a whole, reports: Matched ankylosing spondylitis synovial fluid reportedly contained a significantly enriched population of disease-linked clones. Within peripheral blood, clones linked to disease were CD8+ and relatively rare.

The germline gives CDR1 DFQATT, CDR2 SNEGSKA (reference sequence). This CDR3 comprises 12 residues. Trimming shortened V by 4 bases and J by 2 bases, and 7 bases separated the two germline ends. Making the TCR beta libraries involved quantitative 5'-RACE with molecular barcodes. From the 5' RACE reads, TCRdb called clonotypes with MiXCR, one entry per CDR3 protein. The sample has 300,000 to 400,000 distinct CDR3 sequences; roughly 14% are singletons. Material for sequencing was blood, either unsorted or a sorted T cell fraction (not recorded which). This chain links TRBV20-1 with TRBJ2-3; D remains ambiguous. This TCR was sampled from a male donor with ankylosing spondylitis or in good health (not recorded which). The CDR3 reads CSAIGHTDTQYF. CDR3 coding DNA: TGCAGTGCTATCGGCCACACAGATACGCAGTATTTT.